Below are 23 T cell receptor beta chains sequenced from a single sample in a study of CD8+ T cells in alopecia areata. RNA extraction was followed by reverse transcription into cDNA, which acted as the sequencing template. Repertoires were generated with immunoSEQ multiplex PCR, while TCRdb's copy carries only in-frame clones and drops some. This repertoire shows about 97,000 clones, roughly two fifths found once; its top ten account for around 1.5%. Sequencing was done on a sample of CD4+ T cells sorted from blood. These receptors were taken from a human donor with alopecia areata.

J is TRBJ2-3 and V is TRBV9; TRBD2 matches 10 bases. The CDR3 runs 14 residues. J lost 2 bases, V lost 5 bases, and 2 bases had no gene match. Germline CDR1 SGDLS, CDR2 YYNGEE. CDR3 nucleotide sequence: TGTGCCAGCAGTAGCGGGGGGTACACAGATACGCAGTATTTT. Translating gives CASSSGGYTDTQYF. Together with reference TRBV9 and TRBJ2-3, the CDR3 gives the full variable domain: DSGVTQTPKHLITATGQRVTLRCSPRSGDLSVYWYQQSLDQGLQFLIQYYNGEERAKGNILERFSAQQFPDLHSELNLSSLELGDSALYFCASSSGGYTDTQYFGPGTRLTVL.

This clone was observed once. J is TRBJ2-7 and V is TRBV2; TRBD2 aligns across 12 bases. Germline V gene sequence: CDR1 SNHLY, CDR2 FYNNEI. V gave up 5 bases and J gave up 0 bases; unmatched junction bases: 2. The CDR3 spans 15 residues. DNA for the CDR3: TGTGCCAGCAGTACTAGCGGGGGGAGCTCCTACGAGCAGTACTTC. Its protein product is CASSTSGGSSYEQYF.

The chain links TRBV6-1 to TRBJ1-2; possibly TRBD1 for D (6 bases). Trimming took off 0 bases at V and 0 bases at J, with 11 bases between the two ends. Germline lookup yields CDR1 MNHNS and CDR2 SASEGT. The CDR3 extends over 16 amino acids. This chain's CDR3 is CASSEASGAANYGYTF. The CDR3 region has the DNA TGTGCCAGCAGTGAAGCTTCGGGGGCGGCTAACTATGGCTACACCTTC.

Note on this clone: Distinct nucleotide sequences in the sample also encode this CDR3. This chain connects TRBV28 to TRBJ2-7; D is ambiguous. In germline, CDR1 is MDHEN, CDR2 SYDVKM. V lost 3 bases, J lost 1 base, and 4 bases lay in between. The CDR3 sequence is 12 residues long. CDR3 loop: CASSLRSYEQYF. CDR3 bases: TGTGCCAGCAGTTTGCGATCCTACGAGCAGTACTTC. Filled out from reference TRBV28 and TRBJ2-7, the complete variable domain reads DVKVTQSSRYLVKRTGEKVFLECVQDMDHENMFWYRQDPGLGLRLIYFSYDVKMKEKGDIPEGYSVSREKKERFSLILESASTNQTSMYLCASSLRSYEQYFGPGTRLTVT.

This clone has just a few counts. The chain employs TRBV30 and TRBJ2-2; D uncertain. This CDR3 spans 15 amino acids. Trimming stripped 2 bases from V and 1 base from J, with 11 bases between. In germline, CDR1 is GTSNPN, CDR2 SVGIG (reference sequence). DNA for the CDR3: TGTGCCTGGAGTCTCCTACCGAGGAACACCGGGGAGCTGTTTTTT. Its translation is CAWSLLPRNTGELFF.

Details on this clone: This sample also contains other DNA sequences that code for the same CDR3. This CDR3 reads CASSEQGSYGYTF. The DNA of the CDR3 is TGTGCCAGCAGTGAGCAGGGGAGCTATGGCTACACCTTC. This rearrangement joins TRBV2 to TRBJ1-2; perhaps TRBD1 as D (6 bases). V lost 3 bases, J lost 4 bases, and 9 bases lay in between. The CDR3 sequence is 13 residues long. CDR1 SNHLY and CDR2 FYNNEI come from the germline V gene.

This clone was picked up a small number of times. V usage is TRBV23-1 and J usage is TRBJ2-1; D not resolved. TRBV23-1 is placed among ORFs of uncertain function. V was shortened by 0 bases and J by 5 bases, with 8 bases between the two germline ends. The CDR3 contains 14 residues. The CDR3 here is CASSQSEGNNEQFF. Written as DNA, the CDR3 is TGCGCCAGCAGTCAATCGGAAGGAAACAATGAGCAGTTCTTC.

This clone was found a few times. Here the CDR3 DNA reads TGCAGCGCGACGCGGGGGGGGTATGGGAATGAGCAGTTCTTC. This sequence encodes CSATRGGYGNEQFF. The chain joins TRBV29-1 to TRBJ2-1; 9 nucleotides agree with TRBD2. Germline CDR1 and CDR2: SQVTM and ANQGSEA. The CDR3 sequence is 14 residues long. J lost 7 bases, V lost 7 bases, and 11 bases had no gene match.

V and J are TRBV2 and TRBJ2-3, with D possibly matching TRBD2 (6 bases). Trimming left V 4 bases short and J 2 bases short, with 7 bases between. Germline CDR1 reads SNHLY; CDR2 reads FYNNEI. CDR3 length equals 13 residues. As DNA, the CDR3 is TGTGCCAGCAGTGGGGACTTCACAGATACGCAGTATTTT. Its protein product is CASSGDFTDTQYF.

The rearrangement joins TRBV15 to TRBJ2-3, with 8 bases lining up with TRBD1. V shed 4 bases and J 2 bases; nucleotides not matched to a gene: 5. The length of the CDR3 is 15 residues. Germline V lookup: CDR1 LNHNV, CDR2 YYDKDF (reference sequence). The CDR3 DNA sequence: TGTGCCACCAGCAAAGAGGACAGGGCCACAGATACGCAGTATTTT. As protein: CATSKEDRATDTQYF.

Only a few counts were recorded for this clone. This chain connects TRBV11-1 to TRBJ2-4; 7 nucleotides agree with TRBD1. Germline CDR1 is SGHAT and CDR2 is FQDESV (reference sequence). V dropped 4 bases and J dropped 11; count of bases not matched to a gene: 5. The length of the CDR3 is 12 residues. CDR3 sequence: CASSSDRLLQYF. The DNA of the CDR3 is TGTGCCAGCAGCTCGGACAGGCTGCTTCAGTACTTC.

This chain links TRBV30 with TRBJ1-2, with TRBD1 identical over 7 bases. V dropped 6 bases and J dropped 2; count of bases not matched to a gene: 6. The CDR3 consists of 13 residues. Germline values: CDR1 GTSNPN, CDR2 SVGIG (reference sequence). The CDR3: CACAPGQNYGYTF. The CDR3 nucleotides are TGTGCCTGTGCTCCGGGACAGAACTATGGCTACACCTTC.

J is TRBJ2-3 and V is TRBV4-2; 7 nucleotides line up with TRBD2. Looked up from germline, CDR1 is LGHNA and CDR2 is YNFKEQ. CDR3 length: 18 amino acids. After removal of 0 bases from V and 1 base from J, the junction contained 10 bases not matched to a gene. CDR3 in DNA: TGTGCCAGCAGCCAAGAATATTACCTCAGCGGGGGCACAGATACGCAGTATTTT. It encodes CASSQEYYLSGGTDTQYF.

The J gene is TRBJ2-7, the V gene TRBV27; 12 nucleotides line up with TRBD1. Trimming cost V 0 bases and J 7 bases; bases outside gene matches: 7. The CDR3 is 16 residues long. Germline CDR1 reads MNHEY; CDR2 reads SMNVEV (reference sequence). DNA of the CDR3: TGTGCCAGCAGTTTATCGGCCGGGACAGGGGGCTGGGAGCAGTACTTC. This sequence encodes CASSLSAGTGGWEQYF.

The CDR3 is CASSEEGGSGNTIYF. As DNA, the CDR3 is TGTGCCAGCAGTGAAGAAGGGGGGTCTGGAAACACCATATATTTT. The chain is built from TRBV2 and TRBJ1-3, with D possibly TRBD1 on 6 matching bases. The CDR3 loop spans 15 amino acids. Germline-derived CDR1 and CDR2 are SNHLY and FYNNEI. Trimming shortened V by 1 base and J by 1 base, and 8 bases separated the two germline ends.

This chain joins TRBV7-3 and TRBJ2-7; TRBD2 agrees at 7 bases. This CDR3 spans 13 amino acids. Germline V gene lookup returns CDR1 SGHTA and CDR2 FQGTGA. Trimming at V came to 4 bases and at J to 6 bases, leaving 6 bases not matched to a gene. The CDR3 DNA follows: TGTGCCAGCAGCTCGTATTCTAGCGGCGAGCAGTACTTC. This gives the protein CASSSYSSGEQYF. Full variable domain (remainder filled in from reference TRBV7-3 and TRBJ2-7): GAGVSQTPSNKVTEKGKYVELRCDPISGHTALYWYRQSLGQGPEFLIYFQGTGAADDSGLPNDRFFAVRPEGSVSTLKIQRTERGDSAVYLCASSSYSSGEQYFGPGTRLTVT.

The chain couples TRBV7-9 to TRBJ2-3; 12 bases are a match to TRBD2. V lost 5 bases, J lost 0 bases, and 6 bases stayed unmatched. Germline V gives CDR1 SEHNR, CDR2 FQNEAQ (reference sequence). There are 17 residues in the CDR3. In DNA form, the CDR3 reads TGTGCCAGCAGCCCCCCTGGGACTAGCGGGAGCACAGATACGCAGTATTTT. Amino acid sequence: CASSPPGTSGSTDTQYF. Supplemented by reference TRBV7-9 and TRBJ2-3, the full variable domain reads DTGVSQNPRHKITKRGQNVTFRCDPISEHNRLYWYRQTLGQGPEFLTYFQNEAQLEKSRLLSDRFSAERPKGSFSTLEIQRTEQGDSAMYLCASSPPGTSGSTDTQYFGPGTRLTVL.

This clone was seen a few times. The chain employs TRBV9 and TRBJ2-1; TRBD1 aligns across 10 bases. The CDR3 is made up of 15 amino acids. The ends lost 2 bases at V and 6 bases at J; junction bases unmatched: 5. CDR1 SGDLS and CDR2 YYNGEE come from the germline V gene. CDR3 region: CASSVRDRGSNEQFF. The CDR3 DNA sequence: TGTGCCAGCAGCGTCCGGGACAGGGGTAGCAATGAGCAGTTCTTC.

The V call is TRBV19, the J call TRBJ2-5, with D possibly matching TRBD2 (6 bases). Germline V CDR1 and CDR2: LNHDA, SQIVND (reference sequence). The ends were cut back, 3 bases at V and 5 bases at J, with 10 bases in the middle. This CDR3 has 13 amino acids. Here the CDR3 DNA reads TGTGCCAGTAGTATTCGAGGGAGGGAGACCCAGTACTTC. Protein product: CASSIRGRETQYF.

This chain joins TRBV7-2 and TRBJ2-7, with no clear D. Trimming cost V 6 bases and J 2 bases, with 14 bases left between them. This CDR3 has 14 residues. CDR1 and CDR2 from the germline V gene are SGHTA and FQGNSA. The CDR3 DNA is TGTGCCAGCAGAGTATTGGCAGCCGCCTACGAGCAGTACTTC. It translates to CASRVLAAAYEQYF.

The V and J genes are TRBV19 and TRBJ2-5; no definite D call. This CDR3 has 13 residues. Germline V lookup: CDR1 LNHDA, CDR2 SQIVND (reference sequence). Deletions cut 6 bases from V and 1 base from J, with 9 bases between. CDR3 nucleotides: TGTGCCAGTAGGTTCTCCGGCCAAGAGACCCAGTACTTC. This codes for CASRFSGQETQYF. The full variable domain, in which reference TRBV19 and TRBJ2-5 provide the parts outside the CDR3, is DGGITQSPKYLFRKEGQNVTLSCEQNLNHDAMYWYRQDPGQGLRLIYYSQIVNDFQKGDIAEGYSVSREKKESFPLTVTSAQKNPTAFYLCASRFSGQETQYFGPGTRLLVL.

This clone was observed a few times. The chain has TRBV18 and TRBJ2-7; 7 bases line up with TRBD1. Germline CDR1 KGHSH, CDR2 LQKENI. The CDR3 totals 15 residues. V shed 4 bases and J 2 bases; nucleotides not matched to a gene: 8. DNA of the CDR3: TGTGCCAGCTCACGACGACAGGGAAGGACCTACGAGCAGTACTTC. Encoded protein: CASSRRQGRTYEQYF.

This clone was seen a single time. The chain is built from TRBV6-5 and TRBJ1-1, with D possibly being TRBD1 (5 bases). The V end lost 0 bases, the J end lost 5 bases, and 13 bases lay between the germline ends. This CDR3 has 15 residues. Germline CDR1 MNHEY, CDR2 SVGAGI. The CDR3 DNA reads TGTGCCAGCAGTTACTCGGGGCAGGGCCATACTGAAGCTTTCTTT. Amino acids: CASSYSGQGHTEAFF.